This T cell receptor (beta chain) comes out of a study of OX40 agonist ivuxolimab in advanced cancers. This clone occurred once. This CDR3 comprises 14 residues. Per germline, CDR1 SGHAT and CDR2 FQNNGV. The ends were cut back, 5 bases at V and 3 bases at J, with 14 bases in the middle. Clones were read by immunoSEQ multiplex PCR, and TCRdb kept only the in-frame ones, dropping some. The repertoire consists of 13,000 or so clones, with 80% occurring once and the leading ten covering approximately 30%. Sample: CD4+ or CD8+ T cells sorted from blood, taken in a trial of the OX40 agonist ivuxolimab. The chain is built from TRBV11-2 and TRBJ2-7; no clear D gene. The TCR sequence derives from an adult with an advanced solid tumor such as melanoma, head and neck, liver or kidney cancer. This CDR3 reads CASSGLTSNYEQYF. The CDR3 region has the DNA TGTGCCAGCAGCGGCCTGACAAGCAACTACGAGCAGTACTTC. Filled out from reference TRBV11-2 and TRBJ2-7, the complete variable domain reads EAGVAQSPRYKIIEKRQSVAFWCNPISGHATLYWYQQILGQGPKLLIQFQNNGVVDDSQLPKDRFSAERLKGVDSTLKIQPAKLEDSAVYLCASSGLTSNYEQYFGPGTRLTVT.